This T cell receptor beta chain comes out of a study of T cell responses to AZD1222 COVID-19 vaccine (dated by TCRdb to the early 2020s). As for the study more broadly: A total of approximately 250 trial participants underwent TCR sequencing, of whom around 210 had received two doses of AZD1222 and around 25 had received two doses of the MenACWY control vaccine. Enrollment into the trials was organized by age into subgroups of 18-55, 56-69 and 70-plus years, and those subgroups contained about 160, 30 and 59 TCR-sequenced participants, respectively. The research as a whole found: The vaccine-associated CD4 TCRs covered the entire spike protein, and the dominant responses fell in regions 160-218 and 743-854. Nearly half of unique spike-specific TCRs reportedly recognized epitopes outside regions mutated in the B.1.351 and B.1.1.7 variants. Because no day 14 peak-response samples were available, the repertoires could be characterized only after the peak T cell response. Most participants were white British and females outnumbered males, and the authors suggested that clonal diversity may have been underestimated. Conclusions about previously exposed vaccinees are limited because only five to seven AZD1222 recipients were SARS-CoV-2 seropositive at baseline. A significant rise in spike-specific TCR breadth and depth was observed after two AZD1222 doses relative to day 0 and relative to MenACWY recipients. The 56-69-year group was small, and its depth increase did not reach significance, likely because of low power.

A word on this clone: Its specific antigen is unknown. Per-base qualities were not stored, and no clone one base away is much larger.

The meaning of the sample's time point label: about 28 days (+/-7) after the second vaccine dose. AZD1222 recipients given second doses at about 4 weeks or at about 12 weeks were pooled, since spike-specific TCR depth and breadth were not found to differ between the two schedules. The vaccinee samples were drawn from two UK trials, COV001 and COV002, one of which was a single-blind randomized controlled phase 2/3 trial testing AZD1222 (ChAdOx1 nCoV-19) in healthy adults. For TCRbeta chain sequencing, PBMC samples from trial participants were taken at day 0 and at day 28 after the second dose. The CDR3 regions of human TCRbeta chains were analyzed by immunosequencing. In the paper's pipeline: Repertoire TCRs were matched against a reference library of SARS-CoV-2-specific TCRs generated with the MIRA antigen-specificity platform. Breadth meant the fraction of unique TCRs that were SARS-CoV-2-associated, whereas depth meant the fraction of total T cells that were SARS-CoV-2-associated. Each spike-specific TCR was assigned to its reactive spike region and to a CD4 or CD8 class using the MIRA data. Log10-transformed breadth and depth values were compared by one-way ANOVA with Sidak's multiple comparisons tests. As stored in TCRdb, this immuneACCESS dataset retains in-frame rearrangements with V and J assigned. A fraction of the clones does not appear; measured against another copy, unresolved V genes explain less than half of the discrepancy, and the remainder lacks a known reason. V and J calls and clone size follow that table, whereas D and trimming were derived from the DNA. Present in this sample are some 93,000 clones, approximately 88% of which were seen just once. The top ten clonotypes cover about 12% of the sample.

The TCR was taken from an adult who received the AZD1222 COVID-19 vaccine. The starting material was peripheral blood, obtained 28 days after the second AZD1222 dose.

The CDR3 is CAGTGIGTEAFF. In nucleotide form, the sequence is TGTGCCGGGACAGGGATTGGCACTGAAGCTTTCTTT. This receptor chain uses TRBV30 and TRBJ1-1; 9 middle bases align to TRBD1. Trimming removed 8 bases from V and 4 bases from J; the gene matches leave 5 bases unexplained. The CDR3, cysteine through phenylalanine, is 12 amino acids long. Only CDR3 DNA remains: 36 bases, in frame from the first base. As encoded in the germline V gene (reference sequence), CDR1 is GTSNPN while CDR2 is SVGIG.